A single sample gave rise to the 32 T cell receptor beta chains below, sequenced in a study of blood T cell repertoires in COVID-19. This table comes from immunoSEQ multiplex PCR, and its TCRdb copy is limited to in-frame clones, with some not included. The data show approximately 150,000 clones, roughly 81% seen once. The specimen sequenced was peripheral blood. These receptor sequences come from a woman aged 80 or over with COVID-19, enrolled during active disease.

V is TRBV7-8 and J is TRBJ2-2, with D unclear. This CDR3 contains 16 residues. Germline V CDR1 and CDR2: SGHVS, FQNEAQ. V was clipped by 4 bases and J by 0 bases, with 12 bases between them. The CDR3 reads CASSSSAAANTGELFF. In DNA form, the CDR3 reads TGTGCCAGCAGCTCCTCTGCGGCCGCGAACACCGGGGAGCTGTTTTTT.

The DNA of the CDR3 is TGTGCCAGTACCCGGTCGGCAGGGGGCAATTCACCCCTCCACTTT. Its translation: CASTRSAGGNSPLHF. This chain uses TRBV19 with TRBJ1-6; 8 bases are a match to TRBD1. Germline CDR1 LNHDA, CDR2 SQIVND (reference sequence). The V and J ends lost 7 bases and 7 bases, in that order; junction bases with no gene match: 9. This CDR3 comprises 15 residues.

This clone was detected a few times. The chain carries TRBV12-3 or TRBV12-4 and TRBJ1-2; D is uncertain. The CDR3 extends over 11 amino acids. V gave up 5 bases and J gave up 3 bases, with 4 bases separating them. The CDR3 here is CASSVYYGYTF. In DNA form, the CDR3 reads TGTGCCAGCAGTGTCTACTATGGCTACACCTTC.

This clone was counted once. CDR3 nucleotides: TGTGCCAGCAGTTATTCCAGGGTGAACACTGAAGCTTTCTTT. This translates into CASSYSRVNTEAFF. The chain combines TRBV2 with TRBJ1-1, with D possibly TRBD1 on 5 matching bases. Germline V gene data show CDR1 as SNHLY and CDR2 as FYNNEI. The CDR3 has 14 amino acids. The V end lost 5 bases, the J end lost 0 bases, and 10 bases lay between the germline ends.

This clone was found once. This chain uses TRBV7-2 with TRBJ2-3; 8 nucleotides match TRBD1. The V gene's germline CDR1 is SGHTA and CDR2 FQGNSA. Trimming took 5 bases from V and 5 from J; bases not matched to a gene: 12. The CDR3 length is 16 residues. As DNA, the CDR3 is TGTGCCAGCAGCCCACCCTTTGGACAGGGATTAGATACGCAGTATTTT. Its protein is CASSPPFGQGLDTQYF.

This chain connects TRBV10-3 to TRBJ1-5, with 7 bases aligning to TRBD1. The CDR3 runs 14 residues. J was trimmed by 1 base and V by 6 bases; bases with no gene match: 3. The V gene's germline CDR1 is ENHRY and CDR2 SYGVKD. The CDR3 nucleotides read TGTGCCATCAGAAGACAGGGAAGCAATCAGCCCCAGCATTTT. This translates into CAIRRQGSNQPQHF.

This clone showed up just once. The V call is TRBV9, the J call TRBJ2-7, with TRBD2 as a possible D gene (6 bases). V was trimmed by 1 base and J by 7 bases, leaving 12 bases between them. This CDR3 is built from 13 residues. CDR1 SGDLS and CDR2 YYNGEE come from the germline V gene. The CDR3 bases are TGTGCCAGCAGCGTATCCCTCCGGGAGGAGCAGTACTTC. Amino acids: CASSVSLREEQYF.

The chain couples TRBV7-2 to TRBJ2-3; D remains ambiguous. The CDR3 spans 15 residues. Trimming took 2 bases from V and 0 from J, leaving 9 bases between them. CDR1 is SGHTA and CDR2 is FQGNSA in the germline V gene. CDR3 in DNA: TGTGCCAGCAGCTTATCAAGAGATAGCACAGATACGCAGTATTTT. Its translation is CASSLSRDSTDTQYF.

This chain uses TRBV6-2 or TRBV6-3 with TRBJ2-5; D perhaps matches TRBD2 (7 bases). V lost 0 bases to trimming and J lost 4 bases, with 15 bases between them. CDR3 length equals 16 residues. Per the germline V gene, CDR1 is MNHEY and CDR2 is SVGEGT. CDR3 protein: CASSYSMGGPRETQYF. In DNA, the CDR3 is TGTGCCAGCAGTTACTCTATGGGGGGGCCGAGAGAGACCCAGTACTTC.

The rearrangement uses TRBV11-3 and TRBJ2-1; D not certain. The CDR3 runs to 13 residues. From germline, CDR1 is SGHNT and CDR2 YENEEA. Trimming cost V 1 base and J 7 bases, with 8 bases left between them. The CDR3 reads CASSLGVWNEQFF. CDR3 in DNA: TGTGCCAGCAGCTTAGGAGTTTGGAATGAGCAGTTCTTC.

The chain uses TRBV12-3 or TRBV12-4 and TRBJ2-3; 12 bases are a match to TRBD2. V shed 10 bases, J shed 4 bases, and the junction held 3 bases outside the gene matches. The CDR3 length is 13 residues. This CDR3 reads CATRLAGADTQYF. The CDR3 DNA reads TGTGCCACCCGACTAGCGGGAGCAGATACGCAGTATTTT.

This clone was counted a single time. V gene TRBV19 combines with J gene TRBJ2-7, with 7 bases fitting TRBD1. With 1 base clipped from V and 6 bases from J, the junction kept 6 bases outside the gene matches. Germline V gene lookup returns CDR1 LNHDA and CDR2 SQIVND (reference sequence). The CDR3 has 14 amino acids. CDR3 DNA: TGTGCCAGTAGTATAGGGTACAGGGGCAGCGAGCAGTACTTC. It encodes CASSIGYRGSEQYF.

V usage is TRBV5-1 and J usage is TRBJ2-3; no reliable D call. V lost 4 bases to trimming and J lost 4 bases, with 4 bases between them. This CDR3 is built from 11 residues. Per germline, CDR1 SGHRS and CDR2 YFSETQ. CDR3 nucleotides: TGCGCCAGCAGCCAGGCAGATACGCAGTATTTT. Translating gives CASSQADTQYF.

The chain uses TRBV7-2 and TRBJ2-3; D gene uncertain. V lost 1 base and J 2 bases, leaving 10 bases between the germline ends. The CDR3 loop spans 15 amino acids. The V gene's germline CDR1 is SGHTA and CDR2 FQGNSA. CDR3 coding DNA: TGTGCCAGCAGCTTAGTGGCTCACCTCACAGATACGCAGTATTTT. Encoded protein: CASSLVAHLTDTQYF.

J is TRBJ2-2 and V is TRBV12-5, with no clear D. The CDR3 consists of 16 residues. Trimming removed 0 bases at V and 4 bases at J, with 12 bases between. The germline gives CDR1 LGHNT, CDR2 FRNRAP. The CDR3 loop reads CASGLVVGPSTGELFF. Written as DNA, the CDR3 is TGTGCTAGTGGTTTGGTAGTCGGTCCCTCCACCGGGGAGCTGTTTTTT.

This clone occurred a few times. The chain carries TRBV7-9 and TRBJ2-1, with 7 bases lining up with TRBD2. The V and J ends lost 5 bases and 10 bases, in that order; junction bases with no gene match: 14. The germline V gene has CDR1 SEHNR and CDR2 FQNEAQ (reference sequence). The CDR3 length is 15 residues. The CDR3 region is CASSPRGDPAGEQFF. CDR3 nucleotides: TGTGCCAGCAGCCCACGGGGGGACCCCGCTGGAGAGCAGTTCTTC.

The rearrangement uses TRBV9 and TRBJ2-7, with 7 bases fitting TRBD2. Germline CDR1 and CDR2: SGDLS and YYNGEE. CDR3 size: 13 residues. The trim removed 8 bases at V and 3 bases at J, leaving 8 bases unmatched. As DNA, the CDR3 is TGTGCCAGTGGGGGAGGGCGGAACTACGAGCAGTACTTC. Translated: CASGGGRNYEQYF.

The chain uses TRBV12-3 or TRBV12-4 and TRBJ1-1; 9 positions match TRBD1. This CDR3 spans 13 amino acids. J was trimmed by 7 bases and V by 5 bases; bases with no gene match: 5. The CDR3 here is CASSPTGGVEAFF. The DNA for the CDR3 is TGTGCCAGCAGTCCCACAGGGGGCGTTGAAGCTTTCTTT.

The chain employs TRBV9 and TRBJ2-3, with 11 bases lining up with TRBD2. Germline assignment: CDR1 SGDLS and CDR2 YYNGEE. Trimming cost V 0 bases and J 3 bases; bases outside gene matches: 6. There are 17 residues in the CDR3. The DNA for the CDR3 is TGTGCCAGCAGCGTAGCTCGAGCTAGCGGGGGGACAGATACGCAGTATTTT. Its translation: CASSVARASGGTDTQYF.

This clone has only a few counts. V gene TRBV27 combines with J gene TRBJ2-1, with 12 bases identical to TRBD2. The length of the CDR3 is 16 residues. CDR1 MNHEY and CDR2 SMNVEV come from the germline V gene (reference sequence). V was pared by 5 bases and J by 4 bases, with 6 bases of the junction left unmatched. CDR3 DNA: TGTGCCAGCAGTCCGTGGACTAGCGGGAATTACAATGAGCAGTTCTTC. Its translation: CASSPWTSGNYNEQFF.

This chain connects TRBV5-1 to TRBJ1-4, with 9 bases fitting TRBD1. Germline CDR1 reads SGHRS; CDR2 reads YFSETQ. CDR3 length: 15 residues. Trimming at V came to 4 bases and at J to 8 bases, leaving 9 bases not matched to a gene. CDR3 DNA: TGCGCCAGCAGCGAGCTCGACAGGGGGGACGAAAAACTGTTTTTT. It specifies CASSELDRGDEKLFF.

V and J are TRBV5-1 and TRBJ2-7; 10 bases agree with TRBD2. The J segment lost 2 bases and the V segment lost 5 bases, leaving 4 bases of the junction unmatched. CDR1 and CDR2 from the germline V gene are SGHRS and YFSETQ. The CDR3 runs 14 residues. The CDR3 coding sequence is TGCGCCAGCAGTCTCAGCGGGAGGGCCTACGAGCAGTACTTC. Translating it yields CASSLSGRAYEQYF.

The chain combines TRBV7-9 with TRBJ1-2; the match to TRBD1 covers 11 bases. This CDR3 has 14 residues. Per the germline V gene, CDR1 is SEHNR and CDR2 is FQNEAQ (reference sequence). The V and J ends lost 3 bases and 7 bases, in that order; junction bases with no gene match: 4. The CDR3 here is CASSFGTGGLGYTF. In DNA form, the CDR3 reads TGTGCCAGCAGCTTCGGGACAGGGGGACTTGGCTACACCTTC.

The V gene is TRBV6-2 or TRBV6-3, the J gene TRBJ1-1, with D possibly matching TRBD1 (6 bases). Trimming left V 4 bases short and J 4 bases short, with 10 bases between. The CDR3 sequence is 13 residues long. Per the germline V gene, CDR1 is MNHEY and CDR2 is SVGEGT. For the CDR3, the DNA is TGTGCCAGCAGTTGGTCAGGGGCCACTGAAGCTTTCTTT. It codes for CASSWSGATEAFF.

The CDR3 DNA sequence: TGCGCCCCATCCGGGAGGCTATACGAGCAGTACTTC. Protein: CAPSGRLYEQYF. The chain carries TRBV10-1 and TRBJ2-7, with 7 bases matching TRBD2. J gave up 4 bases and V 11 bases, and 8 bases lay outside the gene matches. Looked up from germline, CDR1 is WNHNN and CDR2 is SYGVQD (reference sequence). The CDR3 spans 12 residues.

V is TRBV30 and J is TRBJ2-5; possibly TRBD1 or TRBD2 for D (5 bases each). The V and J ends lost 5 bases and 9 bases respectively, with 16 bases between them. CDR1 is GTSNPN, CDR2 SVGIG, per germline (reference sequence). The CDR3 consists of 12 residues. CDR3 in amino acids: CAWGTILGAQYF. The CDR3 region has the DNA TGTGCCTGGGGGACCATTTTAGGGGCCCAGTACTTC.

The table lists this clone with a count of one. This chain uses TRBV10-3 with TRBJ2-1, with TRBD1 identical over 10 bases. Trimming at V came to 11 bases and at J to 0 bases, leaving 4 bases not matched to a gene. Germline V lookup: CDR1 ENHRY, CDR2 SYGVKD. CDR3 length equals 14 residues. For the CDR3, the DNA is TGTGCCGTGACAGGGGGCATCTCCTACAATGAGCAGTTCTTC. Translated: CAVTGGISYNEQFF.

Concerning this clone: At one boundary the junction diverges from the germline segment, which might be a read error. V and J are TRBV7-2 and TRBJ2-3; 10 positions agree with TRBD2. Per germline, CDR1 SGHTA and CDR2 FQGNSA. The CDR3 has 17 amino acids. In nucleotides, the CDR3 is TGTGCCAGCAGCCCACCCCAGCGGGGGGGCCGCACGGATACGCAGTATTTT. Translated: CASSPPQRGGRTDTQYF.

This clone has a single count. The genes are TRBV5-6 and TRBJ2-3, with 8 positions matching TRBD2. The CDR3 loop spans 16 amino acids. Germline CDR1 and CDR2: SGHDT and YYEEEE. With V trimmed by 0 bases and J by 4 bases, 7 bases remained unmatched. CDR3 nucleotides: TGTGCCAGCAGCTTGGGGACTAGCTGGGCGGCAGATACGCAGTATTTT. Translation gives CASSLGTSWAADTQYF. The variable domain in full, completed from reference TRBV5-6 and TRBJ2-3, reads DAGVTQSPTHLIKTRGQQVTLRCSPKSGHDTVSWYQQALGQGPQFIFQYYEEEERQRGNFPDRFSGHQFPNYSSELNVNALLLGDSALYLCASSLGTSWAADTQYFGPGTRLTVL.

V gene TRBV28 combines with J gene TRBJ1-1; 9 bases are shared with TRBD1. Germline CDR1 MDHEN, CDR2 SYDVKM. The CDR3 totals 15 residues. The V gene end was trimmed by 6 bases and the J gene end by 0 bases; junction bases not matched to a gene: 5. The CDR3 is CASSPGQGMNTEAFF. Here the CDR3 DNA reads TGTGCCAGCAGCCCGGGACAGGGAATGAACACTGAAGCTTTCTTT.

The rearrangement links TRBV6-2 or TRBV6-3 to TRBJ2-5, with 7 bases matching TRBD2. Per germline, CDR1 MNHEY and CDR2 SVGEGT. This CDR3 region has 16 residues. V shed 2 bases and J 2 bases; nucleotides not matched to a gene: 8. The CDR3, as DNA: TGTGCCAGCAGTTACCTAAAGACTAGCAGGCAAGAGACCCAGTACTTC. It is translated as CASSYLKTSRQETQYF.

The chain recombines TRBV5-5 with TRBJ2-7; D may be TRBD1 (5 bases). V was cut by 0 bases and J by 7 bases, with 11 bases left in between. This CDR3 region has 13 residues. CDR1 SGHKS and CDR2 YYEKEE come from the germline V gene (reference sequence). In nucleotides, the CDR3 is TGTGCCAGCAGCTTGGCCAGGGATCGGGAGCAGTACTTC. Translating it yields CASSLARDREQYF.